The entry below describes one T cell receptor beta chain. What antigen it recognizes has not been identified. Base qualities are missing; no much larger clone stands one base away. What the time point label conveys for this sample: peripheral blood 6 weeks after treatment start. The cohort included 25 to 35 patients with locally advanced or metastatic urothelial carcinoma who were treated at Memorial Sloan Kettering on a trial protocol. Peripheral blood mononuclear cells were collected pretreatment and during treatment, with between 1 and 8 total time points per patient. The Qiagen DNeasy Blood extraction kit was used to purify genomic DNA from total PBMCs and tumor samples. PBMCs were collected pretreatment and during treatment, and were isolated and stored as previously described. These data originate in a study of PD-L1 blockade in urothelial cancer (dated by TCRdb to the late 2010s). Regarding the study in general: Therapy was started at some point between 2013 and 2015 for all patients, and atezolizumab 1,200 mg was administered intravenously every 3 weeks. Blood samples gave a median of 141,255 T cells and approximately 80,000 unique TCRs, with a median clonality of 0.080. Pretreatment tumor samples, along with matched peripheral blood serially collected before and after atezolizumab treatment, were subjected to TCR sequencing. About 85% of the 29 patients were males with bladder-origin urothelial cancer, and about two thirds of the roughly 30 reported a prior smoking history. Under 10 patients achieved durable clinical benefit and approximately 20 did not. Pretreatment blood TCR-seq was available for under 35 patients, at least one posttreatment blood collection was obtained for 25 or so patients, and tumor TCR-seq was available for 25 or so patients. In the same patients who had TCR sequencing, pretreatment tumors also underwent whole exome sequencing and RNA sequencing. An ECOG performance status of 0 or 1 was recorded for the patients, and 0 to 3 prior chemotherapy regimens had been received by the patients. The study was an exploratory multi-omic analysis of somatic, immune and clinical correlates of response to PD-L1 blockade with atezolizumab in urothelial cancer. Durable clinical benefit was defined as a progression-free survival longer than 6 months, and TCR features were additionally tested against progression-free survival and overall survival. Blood samples were analyzed at 3 weeks after treatment start (second dose) and at 6 weeks after treatment start. The study at large found these results: A pretreatment peripheral blood TCR clonality below the median was linked to improved progression-free and overall survival. Small sample size (n ≈ 29) and many exploratory analyses mean the results are intended to be hypothesis-generating. At 3 weeks after the start of treatment, tumor-associated TCR clones in peripheral blood had expanded more in patients with durable benefit (n ≈ 20, p = 0.022).

To estimate absolute template abundance from read counts, synthetic TCR analog templates were spiked into each PCR. TCRbeta CDR3 regions were amplified from genomic DNA with bias-controlled V and J gene primers using the immunoSEQ assay. Rearranged TCRbeta segments were sequenced at approximately 20X coverage. In the authors' own workflow: Sequencing errors were corrected by clustering and CDR3s were annotated against IMGT to assign V, D and J genes. Downstream analyses used only productive TCRbeta rearrangements and left out out-of-frame or stop-codon sequences. Clonality was calculated as one minus the Shannon entropy normalized by the log of the number of unique productive sequences. Fisher's exact test with Benjamini-Hochberg correction, using a cutoff of adjusted p below 0.01, was how clones that differed between time points or between blood and tumor were identified. TCRdb provides this immuneACCESS table in a form limited to in-frame rearrangements. Some clones are lacking; in checked studies, under half of them reflect an unresolved V gene, and why the rest are absent is not known. V, J and clone size are taken as reported in that table, and D and trimming were inferred from the DNA itself. Across this sample there are 45,000 to 60,000 clones, with 88% seen only once. 2% to 2.5% of the sample rests with the top ten.

V and J are trimmed by 2 bases and 8 bases, and the gene matches miss 8 bases of the junction. CDR1 and CDR2 are drawn from the germline V gene: MGHRA, YSYEKL. The CDR3 sequence holds 15 residues, the cysteine and phenylalanine included. Here the CDR3 DNA is all that survives: 45 bases in frame from base 1. The material was PBMCs, obtained around atezolizumab (anti-PD-L1) treatment. The rearranged chain carries TRBV4-1 and TRBJ1-4, with 7 bases in between that match TRBD1. This TCR was sampled from a man aged 55 to 70 with urothelial cancer. The nucleotide sequence reads TGCGCCAGCAGCCAAAAGACAGGGTTTGGGGAAAAACTGTTTTTT. Its protein reads: CASSQKTGFGEKLFF.